This TCR beta chain was captured by sequencing in a study of blood T cell repertoires in COVID-19. This clone was observed once. Assay: immunoSEQ multiplex PCR; the TCRdb copy retains only in-frame clones and omits some. The sample consists of fewer than 250,000 clones, approximately 87% of them appearing once. V gave up 1 base and J gave up 5 bases; unmatched junction bases: 12. The CDR3 contains 17 residues. Germline values: CDR1 SGDLS, CDR2 YYNGEE. This TCR derives from a woman between 65 and 79 years old with acute or convalescent COVID-19. The rearrangement links TRBV9 to TRBJ2-3; TRBD1 aligns across 8 bases. The sequencing sample was made of peripheral blood. The CDR3, as DNA: TGTGCCAGCAGCGTAAGAAGCGGACAGGGCCGAGTAGATACGCAGTATTTT. It encodes CASSVRSGQGRVDTQYF.